This TCR beta chain was captured in a study of blood T cells in healthy people across ages (dated by TCRdb to 2015 to 2017). Study-level background: In model experiments, template switching captured roughly one uniquely barcoded TCR beta cDNA molecule for every two T cells. Donors were grouped into four age groups: young (average 16 years), middle-aged (less than 40), aged (roughly 62) and long-lived (about 90). To avoid experimental bias, donors of different ages were randomly spread across the sequencing lanes. Using deep sequencing normalized with unique cDNA molecular identifiers, the study measured how TCR beta repertoire diversity changes with age. For two donors (one aged 18 to 29 and one aged 80 or older), the study analyzed two additional independent replicas of 1 million unique cDNA reads from the same blood draw.

Library construction relied on 5' RACE. Instrument used: Illumina HiSeq 2500. A second 7 to 11 cycle PCR used a sample-barcoded 5' primer and a J-beta primer mix. A template-switch 5' adaptor carrying 12 random nucleotides introduced a unique molecular identifier onto each TCR beta cDNA molecule. Each sample yielded at least 2.5 million CDR3-containing paired-end reads. The Mint cDNA synthesis kit, primed by a TRBC-specific oligonucleotide, was used to synthesize first-strand cDNA from all RNA. Following uracil-DNA glycosylase treatment, a first 18-cycle PCR with universal primers M1SS and BC2_uni_R was performed on all cDNA. Concerning the study's data processing: For normalization, 1 million high-quality reads were randomly selected from each sample, with every read carrying a distinct molecular identifier. Reads sharing molecular identifiers were discarded rather than binned into consensus sequences. CDR3 identification, clonotype clustering and error correction used MiTCR with a Q25 quality threshold and the strictest error-elimination algorithm. A nonparametric unseen species model using Euler transformation provided a lower-bound estimate of total TCR beta diversity. TCRdb reprocessing: public reads trimmed at Q25 with fastp, clones called with MiXCR, in-frame beta chains kept. Under each unique CDR3 protein, matching rows form one entry showing the most common genes and DNA. These V and J calls rely on TCRdb rather than the paper's analysis. For this sample the table gives around 1,500,000 distinct CDR3 sequences, of which about 28% were detected only once. The ten largest clones capture 7.7% of the sample.

The research as a whole found: Because donor CMV infection status was unknown, age-related changes in expanded clonotypes were potentially confounded. The percentage of naive T cells measured by flow cytometry correlated strongly with observed TCR beta diversity. As age increased, observed TCR beta diversity per million T cells dropped in a roughly linear way, and a significant reduction was already evident by age roughly 36. Total diversity estimates from one million sequenced T cells were considered lower bounds and underestimates. The long-lived group showed more naive CD4+ T cells, fewer expanded clones and increased TCR diversity than the aged group, suggesting age selection. Since profiling was done on bulk unsorted PBMCs, naive and antigen-experienced compartments could not be conclusively compared.

Systemically healthy Caucasian individuals from Russia, approximately 39 in total and aged roughly 6 to 90 years, were included as donors. Approximately 9.7 milliliters of peripheral blood were drawn from each donor into EDTA-treated Vacutainer tubes. PBMCs were isolated by Ficoll-Paque density-gradient centrifugation, with at least 6.5 million obtained per sample. Trizol reagent was used to extract total RNA from the PBMCs, yielding at least 5.5 micrograms per sample. The percentages of naive CD45RAhigh/CD27high T cells were determined by flow cytometry on a PBMC aliquot from every donor. This clonotype has more than one count but fewer than ten. The antigen it binds to is not known. No base quality information exists; no much larger clone differs at one position. CDR1 is given as SGHVT and CDR2 as SQSDAQ, both from the germline V gene. From the cysteine up to the phenylalanine, the CDR3 has a length of 15 residues. The read is trimmed to its CDR3 DNA, 45 bases read in frame from base 1. V has 8 bases trimmed and J has 6 bases trimmed; junction bases matching no gene number 8.

This TCR was recovered from a woman aged 25-40 years in good health. Sequences were obtained from blood. The chain joins TRBV7-4 to TRBJ1-4; a stretch of 11 junction bases matches TRBD1. The CDR3 in this case is CASYGGTGGYEKLFF. Here is the DNA: TGTGCCAGCTACGGGGGGACAGGGGGGTATGAAAAACTGTTTTTT.